Detailed here is one T cell receptor beta chain. This sample was taken from a study of patients and donors after allogeneic stem cell transplantation. TCRdb used MiXCR to reprocess the RT-PCR reads, holding one entry per CDR3 protein. The top ten hold about 6% of the sample, which has roughly 880,000 distinct CDR3 sequences, about 20% seen once. Trimming cost V 6 bases and J 0 bases, with 9 bases left between them. The CDR3 loop spans 14 amino acids. Per the germline V gene, CDR1 is MNHEY and CDR2 is SVGEGT. The receptor was isolated from a human donor who was either an allogeneic HSCT recipient or a stem cell or donor lymphocyte infusion donor (not recorded which). It is not recorded whose cells these are; they may come from a transplant donor. The sequencing input was blood, either unsorted or a sorted T cell fraction (not recorded which). This chain links TRBV6-2 or TRBV6-3 with TRBJ2-4; unclear D gene. CDR3 sequence reads: CASRGSLAKNIQYF. In nucleotides, the CDR3 is TGTGCCAGCAGGGGGTCACTAGCCAAAAACATTCAGTACTTC.